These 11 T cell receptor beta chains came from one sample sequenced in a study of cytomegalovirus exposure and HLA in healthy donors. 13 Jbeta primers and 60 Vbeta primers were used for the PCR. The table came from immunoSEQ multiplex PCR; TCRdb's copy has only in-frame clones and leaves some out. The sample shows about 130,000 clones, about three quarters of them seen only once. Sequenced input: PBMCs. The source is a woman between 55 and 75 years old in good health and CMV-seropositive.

The CDR3 coding sequence is TGTGCCAGCAGCTCACCCGGACTAGCGGGGGACTACGAGCAGTACTTC. Translation gives CASSSPGLAGDYEQYF. V gene TRBV13 combines with J gene TRBJ2-7; 13 nucleotides match TRBD2. With V trimmed by 4 bases and J by 3 bases, 6 bases remained unmatched. The CDR3 extends over 16 amino acids. Germline loops: CDR1 PRHDT, CDR2 FYEKMQ (reference sequence).

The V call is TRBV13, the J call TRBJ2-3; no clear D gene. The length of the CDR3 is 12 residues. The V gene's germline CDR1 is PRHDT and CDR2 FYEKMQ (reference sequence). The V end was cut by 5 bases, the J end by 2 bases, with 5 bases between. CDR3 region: CASSLLTDTQYF. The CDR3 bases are TGTGCCAGCAGCCTCCTCACAGATACGCAGTATTTT.

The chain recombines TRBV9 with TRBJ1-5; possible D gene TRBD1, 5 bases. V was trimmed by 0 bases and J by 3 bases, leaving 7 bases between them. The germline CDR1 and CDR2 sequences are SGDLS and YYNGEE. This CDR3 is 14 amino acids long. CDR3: CASSVGQFNQPQHF. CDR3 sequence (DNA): TGTGCCAGCAGCGTAGGACAGTTCAATCAGCCCCAGCATTTT.

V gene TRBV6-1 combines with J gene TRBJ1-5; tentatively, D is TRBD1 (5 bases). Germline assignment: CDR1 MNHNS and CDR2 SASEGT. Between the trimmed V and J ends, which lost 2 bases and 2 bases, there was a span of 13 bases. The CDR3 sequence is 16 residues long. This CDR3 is CASSETRGRGNQPQHF. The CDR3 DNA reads TGTGCCAGCAGTGAAACAAGGGGAAGGGGCAATCAGCCCCAGCATTTT.

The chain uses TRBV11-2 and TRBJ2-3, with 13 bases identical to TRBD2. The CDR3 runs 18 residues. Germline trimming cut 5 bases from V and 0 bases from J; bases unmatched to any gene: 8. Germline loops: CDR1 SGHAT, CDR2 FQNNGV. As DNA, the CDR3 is TGTGCCAGCAGCCTCGGACTAGCGGGGGTATCTAGCACAGATACGCAGTATTTT. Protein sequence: CASSLGLAGVSSTDTQYF.

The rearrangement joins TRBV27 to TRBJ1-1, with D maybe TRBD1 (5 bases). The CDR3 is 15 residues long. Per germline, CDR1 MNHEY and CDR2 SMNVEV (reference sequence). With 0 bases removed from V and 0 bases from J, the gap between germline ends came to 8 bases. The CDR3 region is CASSLSGGMNTEAFF. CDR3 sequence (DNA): TGTGCCAGCAGTTTATCCGGGGGGATGAACACTGAAGCTTTCTTT.

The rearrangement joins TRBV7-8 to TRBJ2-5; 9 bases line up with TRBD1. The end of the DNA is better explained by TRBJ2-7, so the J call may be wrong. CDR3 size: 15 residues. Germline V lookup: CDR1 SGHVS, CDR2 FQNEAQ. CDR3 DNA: TGTGCCAGCAGCTACGGGACAGGGAGGCTATACGAGCAGTACTTC. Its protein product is CASSYGTGRLYEQYF.

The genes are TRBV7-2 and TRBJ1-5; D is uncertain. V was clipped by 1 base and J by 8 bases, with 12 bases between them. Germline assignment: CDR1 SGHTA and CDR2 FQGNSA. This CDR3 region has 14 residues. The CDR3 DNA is TGTGCCAGCAGCTTAGATTTCAGGTATAAGCCCCAGCATTTT. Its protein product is CASSLDFRYKPQHF.

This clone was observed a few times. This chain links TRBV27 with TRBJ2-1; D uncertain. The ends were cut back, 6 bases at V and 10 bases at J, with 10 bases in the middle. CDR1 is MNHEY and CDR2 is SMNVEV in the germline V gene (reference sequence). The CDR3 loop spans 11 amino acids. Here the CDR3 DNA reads TGTGCCAGCAGATCTTTGCAGGAGCAGTTCTTC. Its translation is CASRSLQEQFF.

The CDR3 nucleotides read TGTGCCAGCAGCCCCCCGCGCCTCCCTATTCTCCTCCACTTT. It translates to CASSPPRLPILLHF. The chain recombines TRBV7-2 with TRBJ1-6; D unresolved. The germline gives CDR1 SGHTA, CDR2 FQGNSA. The length of the CDR3 is 14 residues. V lost 5 bases to trimming and J lost 15 bases, with 20 bases between them.

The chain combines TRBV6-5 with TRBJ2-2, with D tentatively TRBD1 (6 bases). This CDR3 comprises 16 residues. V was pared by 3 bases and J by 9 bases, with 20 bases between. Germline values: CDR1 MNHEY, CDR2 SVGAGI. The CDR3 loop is CASSYSGTTLSRELFF. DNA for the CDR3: TGTGCCAGCAGTTATTCCGGGACAACTTTGAGCCGGGAGCTGTTTTTT.